One and the same sample provided the 25 T cell receptor beta chains below, sequenced in a study of blood T cell repertoires in COVID-19. The table came from immunoSEQ multiplex PCR; TCRdb's copy has only in-frame clones and leaves some out. The table lists about 190,000 clones, 82% of them singletons. Sequencing was done on a sample of peripheral blood. These receptors all come from a woman under 40 with acute or convalescent COVID-19.

This chain uses TRBV30 with TRBJ2-2; the D gene is possibly TRBD1 (6 bases). The CDR3 consists of 14 residues. Germline CDR1 reads GTSNPN; CDR2 reads SVGIG (reference sequence). The germline V and J ends were trimmed by 4 bases and 5 bases, with 14 bases remaining between them. The CDR3 nucleotides read TGTGCCTGGAACGCTGGGGGCTGGACCGGGGAGCTGTTTTTT. This gives the protein CAWNAGGWTGELFF.

The chain is built from TRBV15 and TRBJ2-2; 7 bases match TRBD2. This CDR3 contains 15 residues. V lost 6 bases, J lost 6 bases, and 10 bases stayed unmatched. Germline V lookup: CDR1 LNHNV, CDR2 YYDKDF (reference sequence). The CDR3 spells CATSRGGLGSGELFF. The CDR3 DNA sequence: TGTGCCACCAGTCGCGGAGGACTAGGGTCCGGGGAGCTGTTTTTT.

The chain couples TRBV19 to TRBJ2-2; 9 positions match TRBD2. V gave up 3 bases and J gave up 5 bases; unmatched junction bases: 4. Germline assignment: CDR1 LNHDA and CDR2 SQIVND (reference sequence). CDR3 length: 15 amino acids. The CDR3 spells CASSILAGDTGELFF. The CDR3 DNA reads as TGTGCCAGTAGTATTTTAGCGGGAGATACCGGGGAGCTGTTTTTT.

The chain couples TRBV9 to TRBJ2-1; D perhaps matches TRBD1 (5 bases). Looked up from germline, CDR1 is SGDLS and CDR2 is YYNGEE. The germline V and J ends were trimmed by 0 bases and 6 bases, with 13 bases remaining between them. This CDR3 spans 15 amino acids. Here the CDR3 DNA reads TGTGCCAGCAGCGTAGACATCCTAGGGGTCAATGAGCAGTTCTTC. Translation gives CASSVDILGVNEQFF.

J is TRBJ2-3 and V is TRBV5-1; TRBD2 matches 10 bases. CDR1 and CDR2 from the germline V gene are SGHRS and YFSETQ. The CDR3 has 16 residues. J was trimmed by 6 bases and V by 0 bases; bases with no gene match: 7. The CDR3 reads CASSLVASGSGDTQYF. The CDR3 DNA follows: TGCGCCAGCAGCTTGGTGGCTAGCGGGAGTGGTGATACGCAGTATTTT.

This clone was seen a few times. J is TRBJ1-5 and V is TRBV6-5; TRBD1 might be the D (6 bases). CDR3 length: 15 residues. V was shortened by 6 bases and J by 2 bases, with 14 bases between the two germline ends. The germline V gene encodes CDR1 MNHEY and CDR2 SVGAGI. The chain's CDR3 is CASSQGQSGNQPQHF. The CDR3 nucleotides read TGTGCCAGCAGCCAGGGGCAGTCGGGCAATCAGCCCCAGCATTTT.

The CDR3 sequence is CASSPRSQEKLFF. In DNA form, the CDR3 reads TGTGCCAGCAGTCCGCGGTCTCAGGAAAAACTGTTTTTT. The chain combines TRBV27 with TRBJ1-4; D is uncertain. The germline CDR1 and CDR2 sequences are MNHEY and SMNVEV (reference sequence). This CDR3 contains 13 residues. V was pared by 5 bases and J by 8 bases, with 12 bases between.

The rearrangement joins TRBV5-6 to TRBJ2-7; D gene unclear. The CDR3 sequence is 12 residues long. Germline V gene sequence: CDR1 SGHDT, CDR2 YYEEEE. Trimming cost V 3 bases and J 6 bases, with 10 bases left between them. CDR3 DNA: TGTGCCAGCAGCTCCTTTCACTCCGAGCAGTACTTC. This translates into CASSSFHSEQYF.

V and J are TRBV29-1 and TRBJ1-1; 10 nucleotides line up with TRBD1. From germline, CDR1 is SQVTM and CDR2 ANQGSEA. After removal of 7 bases from V and 6 bases from J, the junction contained 14 bases not matched to a gene. The CDR3 is 15 residues long. This chain's CDR3 is CSAPGQGPYSSEAFF. CDR3 nucleotide sequence: TGCAGCGCCCCGGGACAGGGGCCCTATTCCTCTGAAGCTTTCTTT.

The chain joins TRBV7-9 to TRBJ2-4, with D possibly matching TRBD2 (5 bases). V lost 5 bases and J lost 3, with 8 bases in between. The CDR3 sequence is 13 residues long. Germline V gene sequence: CDR1 SEHNR, CDR2 FQNEAQ (reference sequence). CDR3 DNA: TGTGCCAGCAGCCCACGGGGCAAAAACATTCAGTACTTC. This sequence encodes CASSPRGKNIQYF.

This chain uses TRBV11-3 with TRBJ2-1; tentatively, D is TRBD2 (6 bases). Germline V gives CDR1 SGHNT, CDR2 YENEEA. The CDR3 is 13 amino acids. V was pared by 2 bases and J by 9 bases, with 11 bases between. This CDR3 is CASSLRRDGEQFF. The CDR3 coding sequence is TGTGCCAGCAGCTTACGGCGGGACGGTGAGCAGTTCTTC.

The V and J genes are TRBV4-2 and TRBJ2-1; D unclear. The germline V gene has CDR1 LGHNA and CDR2 YNFKEQ. V shed 4 bases and J shed 0 bases, with 10 bases lying between them. This CDR3 is 15 amino acids long. The CDR3 sequence is CASSRDLSSYNEQFF. The DNA of the CDR3 is TGTGCCAGCAGCCGAGACCTTAGCTCCTACAATGAGCAGTTCTTC.

Comments on this clone: The sample has other DNA sequences that encode this CDR3 too. The chain carries TRBV3-1 (or the pseudogene TRBV3-2) and TRBJ2-7; D unclear. Germline CDR1 is LGHDT and CDR2 is YNNKEL (reference sequence). The CDR3 runs 14 residues. V lost 0 bases to trimming and J lost 0 bases, with 6 bases between them. The CDR3 here is CASSQEGGSYEQYF. Written as DNA, the CDR3 is TGTGCCAGCAGCCAAGAAGGCGGCTCCTACGAGCAGTACTTC.

The CDR3 DNA follows: TGTGCCAGTAGTTCAGGGGCCGCCGCCTATGGCTACACCTTC. The encoded protein is CASSSGAAAYGYTF. The chain uses TRBV19 and TRBJ1-2; tentatively, D is TRBD1 (6 bases). The CDR3 has 14 residues. Between the trimmed V and J ends, which lost 5 bases and 4 bases, there was a span of 14 bases. Germline CDR1 LNHDA, CDR2 SQIVND (reference sequence).

This sequence joins TRBV7-2 and TRBJ1-3; possibly TRBD1 for D (5 bases). The germline gives CDR1 SGHTA, CDR2 FQGNSA. The V gene lost 3 bases and the J gene lost 9 bases, with 15 bases spanning the gap. CDR3 length: 14 amino acids. Here the CDR3 DNA reads TGTGCCAGCAGCTTGGGGGGGAGGGGAGGCACCATATATTTT. Translated, it gives CASSLGGRGGTIYF.

In its sample, this clone was seen a few times. The CDR3 bases are TGTGCCCACACCCCAACCGGGACTGAAGCTTTCTTT. Its translation: CAHTPTGTEAFF. The rearrangement joins TRBV30 to TRBJ1-1, with no clear D. The germline V gene has CDR1 GTSNPN and CDR2 SVGIG (reference sequence). The CDR3 runs 12 residues. Trimming pared 8 bases from V and 5 bases from J, leaving 15 bases between. Full variable domain (outside the CDR3, taken from reference TRBV30 and TRBJ1-1): SQTIHQWPATLVQPVGSPLSLECTVEGTSNPNLYWYRQAAGRGLQLLFYSVGIGQISSEVPQNLSASRPQDRQFILSSKKLLLSDSGFYLCAHTPTGTEAFFGQGTRLTVV.

The rearrangement joins TRBV5-4 to TRBJ1-2; possible D gene TRBD1, 5 bases. There are 14 residues in the CDR3. CDR1 and CDR2 (germline): SGHNT, YYREEE (reference sequence). Trimming pared 0 bases from V and 8 bases from J, leaving 14 bases between. The CDR3 is CASSLVDSVGGYTF. In DNA form, the CDR3 reads TGTGCCAGCAGCTTGGTCGACAGTGTCGGGGGCTACACCTTC. Based on the CDR3 plus reference TRBV5-4 and TRBJ1-2, the full variable domain is ETGVTQSPTHLIKTRGQQVTLRCSSQSGHNTVSWYQQALGQGPQFIFQYYREEENGRGNFPPRFSGLQFPNYSSELNVNALELDDSALYLCASSLVDSVGGYTFGSGTRLTVV.

The chain couples TRBV2 to TRBJ2-7; tentatively, D is TRBD2 (7 bases). V dropped 5 bases and J dropped 2 bases, with 16 bases sitting between them. Germline CDR1 is SNHLY and CDR2 is FYNNEI. The CDR3 covers 15 residues. As DNA, the CDR3 is TGTGCCAGCAGTCAACGGCGGGGGCCAACCTACGAGCAGTACTTC. Translating it yields CASSQRRGPTYEQYF.

The chain employs TRBV7-3 and TRBJ2-3; the D gene is possibly TRBD1 (5 bases). CDR3 length: 15 amino acids. V lost 3 bases to trimming and J lost 0 bases, with 10 bases between them. Germline assignment: CDR1 SGHTA and CDR2 FQGTGA. The CDR3 bases are TGTGCCAGCAGCTTCAGGGTGGGTAGCACAGATACGCAGTATTTT. Translation: CASSFRVGSTDTQYF.

V and J are TRBV27 and TRBJ2-7; 9 nucleotides match TRBD1. The ends lost 5 bases at V and 5 bases at J; junction bases unmatched: 13. Germline V CDR1 and CDR2: MNHEY, SMNVEV (reference sequence). This CDR3 spans 16 amino acids. The CDR3 region has the DNA TGTGCCAGCAGTGCCGGGACAGGGAGGTTTGAGGACGAGCAGTACTTC. Protein product: CASSAGTGRFEDEQYF.

This chain uses TRBV30 with TRBJ2-3, with D maybe TRBD2 (6 bases). The germline CDR1 and CDR2 sequences are GTSNPN and SVGIG (reference sequence). This CDR3 contains 15 residues. Trimming left V 4 bases short and J 0 bases short, with 14 bases between. The CDR3 here is CAWTNRAGSTDTQYF. CDR3 sequence (DNA): TGTGCCTGGACTAATCGGGCGGGGAGCACAGATACGCAGTATTTT.

The V call is TRBV7-2, the J call TRBJ2-7; D perhaps matches TRBD1 (6 bases). V shed 4 bases and J shed 2 bases, with 18 bases lying between them. Germline CDR1 is SGHTA and CDR2 is FQGNSA. The CDR3 length is 16 residues. DNA for the CDR3: TGTGCCAGCAGCTATCAGACCGGGACATTCGCCTACGAGCAGTACTTC. This codes for CASSYQTGTFAYEQYF.

V is TRBV10-1 and J is TRBJ1-2; D perhaps matches TRBD1 (6 bases). This CDR3 has 14 amino acids. CDR1 and CDR2 from the germline V gene are WNHNN and SYGVQD (reference sequence). Trimming shortened V by 5 bases and J by 2 bases, and 12 bases separated the two germline ends. For the CDR3, the DNA is TGCGCCAGCAGTCCGACAGGAAGGAACTATGGCTACACCTTC. Encoded protein: CASSPTGRNYGYTF.

This chain joins TRBV9 and TRBJ2-3, with no clear D. Germline V gene sequence: CDR1 SGDLS, CDR2 YYNGEE. This CDR3 comprises 16 residues. V was trimmed by 0 bases and J by 4 bases, leaving 15 bases between them. The CDR3 sequence: CASSVGRSRFADTQYF. The CDR3 DNA reads TGTGCCAGCAGCGTAGGTCGGTCCCGTTTTGCAGATACGCAGTATTTT.

The chain links TRBV14 to TRBJ2-1; D remains unclear. The V end was cut by 4 bases, the J end by 4 bases, with 14 bases between. CDR1 and CDR2 (germline): SGHDN, FVKESK. The CDR3 contains 15 residues. The CDR3 spells CASSRTGTNYNEQFF. The CDR3 coding sequence is TGTGCCAGCAGCCGTACGGGTACCAATTACAATGAGCAGTTCTTC.